This passage covers 5 T cell receptor beta chains from one sample sequenced in a study of technical replicates of blood from a handful of donors. Method: immunoSEQ multiplex PCR; TCRdb's copy keeps in-frame clones and lacks some. Of some 70,000 clones in the sample, nearly 98% were seen once. Sequencing was performed on T cells isolated from PBMCs. Receptors originate from a human donor in good health.

The chain joins TRBV9 to TRBJ2-5; perhaps TRBD1 as D (6 bases). CDR1 SGDLS and CDR2 YYNGEE come from the germline V gene. V lost 0 bases and J lost 5, with 11 bases in between. CDR3 length: 14 amino acids. CDR3 sequence (DNA): TGTGCCAGCAGCGTAGTGGGGACAAGGGAGACCCAGTACTTC. It specifies CASSVVGTRETQYF.

This clone was detected a few times. The sample carries other DNA sequences with the same CDR3. The CDR3 sequence is CASSLTGVNTEAFF. CDR3 sequence (DNA): TGCGCCAGCAGCTTGACAGGGGTGAACACTGAAGCTTTCTTT. J is TRBJ1-1 and V is TRBV5-1; 7 positions agree with TRBD1. The ends lost 1 base at V and 0 bases at J; junction bases unmatched: 0. CDR1 is SGHRS and CDR2 is YFSETQ in the germline V gene. The CDR3 loop spans 14 amino acids. The full variable domain, completed using reference TRBV5-1 and TRBJ1-1, is KAGVTQTPRYLIKTRGQQVTLSCSPISGHRSVSWYQQTPGQGLQFLFEYFSETQRNKGNFPGRFSGRQFSNSRSEMNVSTLELGDSALYLCASSLTGVNTEAFFGQGTRLTVV.

This clone was counted once. The genes are TRBV5-4 and TRBJ2-5; 11 nucleotides align to TRBD2. The CDR3 extends over 15 amino acids. Trimming cost V 1 base and J 3 bases; bases outside gene matches: 2. Germline CDR1 reads SGHNT; CDR2 reads YYREEE (reference sequence). The CDR3 loop reads CASSLRGLAEETQYF. CDR3 in DNA: TGTGCCAGCAGCTTGCGGGGACTAGCGGAAGAGACCCAGTACTTC.

The sample holds one count of this clone. The V call is TRBV19, the J call TRBJ2-7; possible D gene TRBD1, 6 bases. The CDR3 runs 12 residues. V was pared by 3 bases and J by 6 bases, with 9 bases between. Germline V gene data show CDR1 as LNHDA and CDR2 as SQIVND (reference sequence). The CDR3 DNA reads as TGTGCCAGTAGTATTGGCAGGGGCGAGCAGTACTTC. Its translation: CASSIGRGEQYF.

In its sample, this clone was seen once. The chain couples TRBV15 to TRBJ2-1, with 8 bases matching TRBD2. Per the germline V gene, CDR1 is LNHNV and CDR2 is YYDKDF (reference sequence). V dropped 0 bases and J dropped 5; count of bases not matched to a gene: 12. The CDR3 totals 18 residues. In DNA, the CDR3 is TGTGCCACCAGCAGAGATTTAGTGGCGGGAGGCGTCGACAATGAGCAGTTCTTC. Its protein is CATSRDLVAGGVDNEQFF.